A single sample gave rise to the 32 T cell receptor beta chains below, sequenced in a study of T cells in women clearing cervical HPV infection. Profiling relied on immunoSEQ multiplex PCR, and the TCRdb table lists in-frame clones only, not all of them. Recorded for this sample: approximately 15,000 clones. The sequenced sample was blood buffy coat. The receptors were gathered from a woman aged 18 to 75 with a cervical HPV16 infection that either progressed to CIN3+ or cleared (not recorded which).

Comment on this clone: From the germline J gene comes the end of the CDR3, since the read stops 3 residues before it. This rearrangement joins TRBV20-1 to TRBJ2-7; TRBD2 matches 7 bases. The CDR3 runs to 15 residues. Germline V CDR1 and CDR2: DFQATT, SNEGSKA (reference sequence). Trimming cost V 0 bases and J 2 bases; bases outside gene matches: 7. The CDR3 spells CSARDGGSPTYEQYF. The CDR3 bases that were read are TGCAGTGCTAGAGATGGCGGGAGCCCCACCTACGAG.

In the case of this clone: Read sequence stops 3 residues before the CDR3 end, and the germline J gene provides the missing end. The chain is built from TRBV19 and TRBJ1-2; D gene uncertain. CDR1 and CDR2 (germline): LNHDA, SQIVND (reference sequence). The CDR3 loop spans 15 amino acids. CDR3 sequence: CASSSGRSSYNDYTF. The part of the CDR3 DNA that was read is TGTGCCAGTAGTAGCGGGAGGAGCTCCTACAATGAC.

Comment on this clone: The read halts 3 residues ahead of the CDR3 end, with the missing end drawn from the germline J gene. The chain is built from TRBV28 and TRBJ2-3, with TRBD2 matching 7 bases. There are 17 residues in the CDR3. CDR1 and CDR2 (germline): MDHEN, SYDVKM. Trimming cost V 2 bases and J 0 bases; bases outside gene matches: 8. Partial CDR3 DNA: TGTGCCAGCAGTTTAGGTCTAGCGGAAGGGAGCACAGATACG. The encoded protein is CASSLGLAEGSTDT. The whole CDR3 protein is CASSLGLAEGSTDTQYF.

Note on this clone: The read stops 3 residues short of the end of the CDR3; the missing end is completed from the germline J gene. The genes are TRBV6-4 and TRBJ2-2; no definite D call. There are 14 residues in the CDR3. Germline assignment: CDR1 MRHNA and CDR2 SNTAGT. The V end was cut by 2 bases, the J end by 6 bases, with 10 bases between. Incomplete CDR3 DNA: TGTGCCAGCAGTGACAATTTAGCCGCCGGGGAG. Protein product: CASSDNLAAGE. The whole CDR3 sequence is CASSDNLAAGELFF.

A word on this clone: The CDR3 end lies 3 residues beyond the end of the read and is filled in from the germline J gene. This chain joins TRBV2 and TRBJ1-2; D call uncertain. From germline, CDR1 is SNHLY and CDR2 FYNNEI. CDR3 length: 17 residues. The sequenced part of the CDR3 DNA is TGTGCCAGCAAGGCCCGGGTTGCCTCTAGCGGGAGGTCCGAC. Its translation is CASKARVASSGRSD. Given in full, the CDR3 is CASKARVASSGRSDYTF.

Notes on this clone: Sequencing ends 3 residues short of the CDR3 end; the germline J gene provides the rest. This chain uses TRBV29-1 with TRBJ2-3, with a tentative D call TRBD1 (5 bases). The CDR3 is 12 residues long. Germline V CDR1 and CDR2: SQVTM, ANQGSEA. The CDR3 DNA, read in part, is TGCAGCGTTGCCCTGACAGTGGGGCCG. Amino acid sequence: CSVALTVGP. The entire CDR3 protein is CSVALTVGPQYF.

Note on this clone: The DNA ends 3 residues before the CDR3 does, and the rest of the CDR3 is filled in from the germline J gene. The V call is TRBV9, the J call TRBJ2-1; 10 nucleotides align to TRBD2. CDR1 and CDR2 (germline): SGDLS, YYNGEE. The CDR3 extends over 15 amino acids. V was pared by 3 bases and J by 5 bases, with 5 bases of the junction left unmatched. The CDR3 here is CASSGGTSDHNEQFF. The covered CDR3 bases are TGTGCCAGCAGCGGCGGGACTAGCGATCACAATGAG.

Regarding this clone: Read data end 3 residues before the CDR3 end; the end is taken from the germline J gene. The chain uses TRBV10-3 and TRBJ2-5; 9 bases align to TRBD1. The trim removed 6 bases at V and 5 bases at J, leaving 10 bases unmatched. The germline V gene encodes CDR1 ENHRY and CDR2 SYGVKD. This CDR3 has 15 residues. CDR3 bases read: TGTGCCATCAGGCCCGGGACAGGGATTGTGGAGACC. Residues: CAIRPGTGIVET. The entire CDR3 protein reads CAIRPGTGIVETQYF.

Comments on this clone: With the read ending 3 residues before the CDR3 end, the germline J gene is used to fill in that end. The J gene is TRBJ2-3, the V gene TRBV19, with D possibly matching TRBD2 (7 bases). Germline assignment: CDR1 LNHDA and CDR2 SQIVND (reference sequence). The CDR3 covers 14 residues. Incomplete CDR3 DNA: TGTGCCAGTAGTATTGAGGGGGGGAAAGAGACG. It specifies CASSIEGGKET. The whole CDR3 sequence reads CASSIEGGKETQYF.

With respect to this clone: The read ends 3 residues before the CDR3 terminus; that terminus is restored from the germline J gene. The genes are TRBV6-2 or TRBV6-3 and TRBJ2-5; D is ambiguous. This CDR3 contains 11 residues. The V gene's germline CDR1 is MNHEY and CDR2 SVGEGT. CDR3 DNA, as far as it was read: TGTGCCAGCAGTTACGCGAGAACC. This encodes CASSYART. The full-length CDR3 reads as CASSYARTQYF.

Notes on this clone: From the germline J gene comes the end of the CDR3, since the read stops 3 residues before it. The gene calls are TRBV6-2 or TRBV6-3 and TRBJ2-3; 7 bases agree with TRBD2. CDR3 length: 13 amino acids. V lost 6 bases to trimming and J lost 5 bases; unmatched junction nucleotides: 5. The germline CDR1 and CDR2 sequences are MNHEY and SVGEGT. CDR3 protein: CASSRLAKDTQYF. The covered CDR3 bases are TGTGCCAGCAGCCGACTAGCTAAAGATACG.

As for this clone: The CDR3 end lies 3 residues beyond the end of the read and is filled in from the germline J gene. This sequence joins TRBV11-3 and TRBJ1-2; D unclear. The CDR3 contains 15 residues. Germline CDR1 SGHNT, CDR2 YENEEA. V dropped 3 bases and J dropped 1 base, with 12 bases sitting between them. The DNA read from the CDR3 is TGTGCCAGCAGCTTTACTCCAGGAATTAACTATGGC. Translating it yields CASSFTPGINYG. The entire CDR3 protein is CASSFTPGINYGYTF. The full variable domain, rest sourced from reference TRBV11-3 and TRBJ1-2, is EAGVVQSPRYKIIEKKQPVAFWCNPISGHNTLYWYLQNLGQGPELLIRYENEEAVDDSQLPKDRFSAERLKGVDSTLKIQPAELGDSAVYLCASSFTPGINYGYTFGSGTRLTVV.

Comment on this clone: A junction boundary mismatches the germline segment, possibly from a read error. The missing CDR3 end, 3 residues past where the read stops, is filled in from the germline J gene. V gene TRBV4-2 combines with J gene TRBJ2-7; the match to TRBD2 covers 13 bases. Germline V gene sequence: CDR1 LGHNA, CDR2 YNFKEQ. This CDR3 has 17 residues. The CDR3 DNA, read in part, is TGCGCCAGCAGCCAAGAGTCCGGGACTAGCGGGATGTACGAG. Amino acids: CASSQESGTSGMYE. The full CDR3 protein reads CASSQESGTSGMYEQYF.

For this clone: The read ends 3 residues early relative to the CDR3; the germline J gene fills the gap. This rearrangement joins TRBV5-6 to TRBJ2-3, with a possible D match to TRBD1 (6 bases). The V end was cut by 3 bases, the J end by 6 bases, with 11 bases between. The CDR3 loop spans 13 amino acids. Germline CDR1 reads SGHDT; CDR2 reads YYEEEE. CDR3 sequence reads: CASSSNQGDTQYF. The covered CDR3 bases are TGTGCCAGCAGCTCAAATCAGGGGGATACG. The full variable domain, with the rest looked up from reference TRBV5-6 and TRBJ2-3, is DAGVTQSPTHLIKTRGQQVTLRCSPKSGHDTVSWYQQALGQGPQFIFQYYEEEERQRGNFPDRFSGHQFPNYSSELNVNALLLGDSALYLCASSSNQGDTQYFGPGTRLTVL.

The CDR3 loop is CSATTSGQTNQPQHF. The CDR3 bases that were read are TGCAGTGCCACCACTTCCGGACAGACAAATCAGCCC. The gene calls are TRBV20-1 and TRBJ1-5; D might be TRBD1 (6 bases). The missing CDR3 end, 3 residues past where the read stops, is filled in from the germline J gene. CDR1 is DFQATT and CDR2 is SNEGSKA in the germline V gene (reference sequence). This CDR3 spans 15 amino acids. Between the trimmed V and J ends, which lost 6 bases and 4 bases, there was a span of 19 bases.

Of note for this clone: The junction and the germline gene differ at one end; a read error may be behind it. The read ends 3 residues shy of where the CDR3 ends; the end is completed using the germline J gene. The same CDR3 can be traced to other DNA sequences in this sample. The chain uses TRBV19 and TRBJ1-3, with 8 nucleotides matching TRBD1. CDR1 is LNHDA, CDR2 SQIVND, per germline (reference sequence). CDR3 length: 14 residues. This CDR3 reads CASSRPGQVNTIYF. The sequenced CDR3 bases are TGTGCCAGTAGTAGACCGGGACAGGTGAACACG.

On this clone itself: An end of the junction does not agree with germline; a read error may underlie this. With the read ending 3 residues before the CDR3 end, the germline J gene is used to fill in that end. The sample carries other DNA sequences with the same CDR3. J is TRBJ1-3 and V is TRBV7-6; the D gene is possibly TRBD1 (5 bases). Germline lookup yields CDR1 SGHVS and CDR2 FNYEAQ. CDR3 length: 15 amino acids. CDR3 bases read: TGTGCCAGCAGCAAAGGACAAGGCGATGGAAACACA. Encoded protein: CASSKGQGDGNT. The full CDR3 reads CASSKGQGDGNTIYF.

Partial CDR3 DNA: TGTGCCAGCAGCTTAGACAGGGCAGGGGCCAACGTC. The encoded protein is CASSLDRAGANV. The whole CDR3 reads CASSLDRAGANVLTF. The chain employs TRBV7-9 and TRBJ2-6; maybe TRBD1 (6 bases). Read sequence stops 3 residues before the CDR3 end, and the germline J gene provides the missing end. Trimming took off 1 base at V and 4 bases at J, with 8 bases between the two ends. Germline CDR1 reads SEHNR; CDR2 reads FQNEAQ (reference sequence). This CDR3 has 15 amino acids.

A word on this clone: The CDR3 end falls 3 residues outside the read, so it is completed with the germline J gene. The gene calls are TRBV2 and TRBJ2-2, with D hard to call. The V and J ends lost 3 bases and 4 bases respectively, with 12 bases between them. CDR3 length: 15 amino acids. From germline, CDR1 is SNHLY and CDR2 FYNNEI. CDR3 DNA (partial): TGTGCCAGCAGTGAGGTGGGCACTCCCACCGGGGAG. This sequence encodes CASSEVGTPTGE. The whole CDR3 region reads CASSEVGTPTGELFF. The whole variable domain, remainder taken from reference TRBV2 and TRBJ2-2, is EPEVTQTPSHQVTQMGQEVILRCVPISNHLYFYWYRQILGQKVEFLVSFYNNEISEKSEIFDDQFSVERPDGSNFTLKIRSTKLEDSAMYFCASSEVGTPTGELFFGEGSRLTVL.

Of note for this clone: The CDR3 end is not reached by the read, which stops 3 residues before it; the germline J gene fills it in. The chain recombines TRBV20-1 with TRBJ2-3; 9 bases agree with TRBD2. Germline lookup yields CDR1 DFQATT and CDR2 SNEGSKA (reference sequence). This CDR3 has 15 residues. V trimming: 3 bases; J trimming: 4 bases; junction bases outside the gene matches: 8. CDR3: CSARVERGVADTQYF. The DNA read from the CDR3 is TGCAGTGCTAGGGTTGAGCGGGGGGTGGCAGATACG.

The CDR3 bases that were read are TGCAGTGCTCGGGCGGGTCGCTACGAG. Translating gives CSARAGRYE. The entire CDR3 sequence reads CSARAGRYEQYF. The chain has TRBV20-1 and TRBJ2-7, with D perhaps matching TRBD2 (5 bases). The CDR3 end falls 3 residues outside the read, so it is completed with the germline J gene. Between the trimmed V and J ends, which lost 5 bases and 3 bases, there was a span of 11 bases. The CDR3 contains 12 residues. Germline lookup yields CDR1 DFQATT and CDR2 SNEGSKA (reference sequence).

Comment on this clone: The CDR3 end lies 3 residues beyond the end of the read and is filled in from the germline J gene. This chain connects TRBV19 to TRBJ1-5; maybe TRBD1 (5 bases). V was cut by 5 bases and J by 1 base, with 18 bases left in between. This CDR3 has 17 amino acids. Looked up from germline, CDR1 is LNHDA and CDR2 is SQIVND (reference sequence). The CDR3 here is CASSLSGVGGSNQPQHF. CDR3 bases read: TGTGCCAGTAGTCTCTCAGGTGTTGGGGGGAGCAATCAGCCC.

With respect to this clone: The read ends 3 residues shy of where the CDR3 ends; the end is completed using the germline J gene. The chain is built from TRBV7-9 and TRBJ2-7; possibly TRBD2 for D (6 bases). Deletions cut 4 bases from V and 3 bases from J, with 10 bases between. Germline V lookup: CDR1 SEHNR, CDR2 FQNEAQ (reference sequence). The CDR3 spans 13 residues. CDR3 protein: CASSSGTVYEQYF. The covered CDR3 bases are TGTGCCAGCAGCTCAGGGACTGTCTACGAG.

CDR3 protein: CASSQEPRVTTDTQYF. The sequenced CDR3 bases are TGTGCCAGCAGCCAAGAACCCAGGGTGACCACAGATACG. This chain uses TRBV4-2 with TRBJ2-3, with D possibly being TRBD1 (5 bases). The observed sequence ends 3 residues before the CDR3 terminus, with the missing tail filled in from the germline J gene. CDR1 is LGHNA, CDR2 YNFKEQ, per germline. This CDR3 contains 16 residues. V shed 0 bases and J shed 2 bases, with 12 bases lying between them.

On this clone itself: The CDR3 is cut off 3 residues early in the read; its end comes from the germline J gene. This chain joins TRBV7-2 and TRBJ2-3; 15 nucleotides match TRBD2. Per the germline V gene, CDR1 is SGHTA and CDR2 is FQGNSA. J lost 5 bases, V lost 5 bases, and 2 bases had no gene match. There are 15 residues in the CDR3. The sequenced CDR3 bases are TGTGCCAGCAGCCCGGGACTAGCGGGAGGAGATACG. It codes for CASSPGLAGGDT. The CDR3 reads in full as CASSPGLAGGDTQYF.

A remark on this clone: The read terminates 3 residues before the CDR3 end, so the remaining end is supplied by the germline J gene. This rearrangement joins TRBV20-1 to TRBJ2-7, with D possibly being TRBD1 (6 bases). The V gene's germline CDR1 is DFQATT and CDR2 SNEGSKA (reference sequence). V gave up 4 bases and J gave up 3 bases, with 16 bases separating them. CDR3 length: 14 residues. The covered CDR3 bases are TGCAGTGCTACTTCTCCAGGGGTCTTCTACGAG. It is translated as CSATSPGVFYE. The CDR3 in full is CSATSPGVFYEQYF.

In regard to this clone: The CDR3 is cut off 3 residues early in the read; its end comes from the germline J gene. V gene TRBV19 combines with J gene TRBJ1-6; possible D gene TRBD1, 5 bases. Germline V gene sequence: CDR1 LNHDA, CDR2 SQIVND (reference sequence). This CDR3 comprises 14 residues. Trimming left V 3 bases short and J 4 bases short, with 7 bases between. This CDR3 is CASSIGTYNSPLHF. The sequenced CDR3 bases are TGTGCCAGTAGTATTGGGACTTATAATTCACCC.

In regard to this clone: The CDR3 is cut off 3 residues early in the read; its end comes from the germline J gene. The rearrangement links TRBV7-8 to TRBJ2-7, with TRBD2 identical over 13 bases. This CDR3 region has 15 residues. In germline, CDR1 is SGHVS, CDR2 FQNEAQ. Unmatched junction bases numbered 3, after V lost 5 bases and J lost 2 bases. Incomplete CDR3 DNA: TGTGCCAGCAGCCGAGGACTAGCGGGAGCCTACGAG. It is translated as CASSRGLAGAYE. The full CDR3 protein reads CASSRGLAGAYEQYF.

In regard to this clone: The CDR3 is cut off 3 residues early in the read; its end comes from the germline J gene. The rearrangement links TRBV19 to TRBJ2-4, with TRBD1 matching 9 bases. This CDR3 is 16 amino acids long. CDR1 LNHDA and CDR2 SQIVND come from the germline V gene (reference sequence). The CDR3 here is CASSIGGQGRGWGQYF. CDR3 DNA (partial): TGTGCCAGTAGTATAGGAGGACAGGGGCGAGGTTGGGGT. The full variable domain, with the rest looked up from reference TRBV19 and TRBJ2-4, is DGGITQSPKYLFRKEGQNVTLSCEQNLNHDAMYWYRQDPGQGLRLIYYSQIVNDFQKGDIAEGYSVSREKKESFPLTVTSAQKNPTAFYLCASSIGGQGRGWGQYFGAGTRLSVL.

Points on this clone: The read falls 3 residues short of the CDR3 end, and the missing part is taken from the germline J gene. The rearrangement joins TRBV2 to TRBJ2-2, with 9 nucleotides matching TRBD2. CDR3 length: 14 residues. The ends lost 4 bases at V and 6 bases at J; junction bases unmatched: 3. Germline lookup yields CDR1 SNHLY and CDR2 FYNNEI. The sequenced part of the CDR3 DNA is TGTGCCAGCAGTGGCGGGGGGGCCCCCGGGGAG. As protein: CASSGGGAPGE. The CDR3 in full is CASSGGGAPGELFF.

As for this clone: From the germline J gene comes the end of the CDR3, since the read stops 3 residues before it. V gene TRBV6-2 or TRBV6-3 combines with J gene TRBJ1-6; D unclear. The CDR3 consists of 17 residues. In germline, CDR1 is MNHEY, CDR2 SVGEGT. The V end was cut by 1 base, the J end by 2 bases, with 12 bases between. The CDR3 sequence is CASSYWAASTYNSPLHF. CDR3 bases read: TGTGCCAGCAGTTACTGGGCAGCCTCGACCTATAATTCACCC.

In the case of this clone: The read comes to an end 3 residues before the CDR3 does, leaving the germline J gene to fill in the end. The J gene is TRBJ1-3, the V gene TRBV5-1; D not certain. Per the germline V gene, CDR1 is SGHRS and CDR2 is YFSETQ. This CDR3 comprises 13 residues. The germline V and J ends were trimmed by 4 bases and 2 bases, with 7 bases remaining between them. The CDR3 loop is CASSPSTGNTIYF. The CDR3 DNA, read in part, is TGCGCCAGCAGCCCCAGTACTGGAAACACC.